The 23 T cell receptor beta chains in this list originate from one sample, sequenced in a study of cytomegalovirus exposure and HLA in healthy donors. PCR was performed using 60 Vbeta and 13 Jbeta primers. TCRdb's table, derived via immunoSEQ multiplex PCR, lists solely in-frame clones and lacks some. Of fewer than 75,000 clones listed, roughly 83% are singletons. Sequencing input: PBMCs. The source of these receptors is a man younger than 40 in good health and CMV-seronegative.

In its sample, this clone was seen a few times. V usage is TRBV10-1 and J usage is TRBJ2-2; 10 bases are shared with TRBD2. The V gene's germline CDR1 is WNHNN and CDR2 SYGVQD (reference sequence). This CDR3 has 17 residues. J lost 4 bases, V lost 5 bases, and 10 bases had no gene match. Written as DNA, the CDR3 is TGCGCCAGCAGTTCTTTTATAGCGGGAGGCACCACCGGGGAGCTGTTTTTT. As protein: CASSSFIAGGTTGELFF.

The chain is built from TRBV2 and TRBJ2-7, with 7 nucleotides matching TRBD1. Germline lookup yields CDR1 SNHLY and CDR2 FYNNEI. This CDR3 has 13 amino acids. V dropped 6 bases and J dropped 5; count of bases not matched to a gene: 7. The CDR3 DNA sequence: TGTGCCAGCAGCCAGGGGGTCCTCAACGAGCAGTACTTC. The encoded protein is CASSQGVLNEQYF. Full variable domain (outside the CDR3, taken from reference TRBV2 and TRBJ2-7): EPEVTQTPSHQVTQMGQEVILRCVPISNHLYFYWYRQILGQKVEFLVSFYNNEISEKSEIFDDQFSVERPDGSNFTLKIRSTKLEDSAMYFCASSQGVLNEQYFGPGTRLTVT.

The V call is TRBV6-1, the J call TRBJ2-7, with D maybe TRBD2 (5 bases). Germline V lookup: CDR1 MNHNS, CDR2 SASEGT. This CDR3 is 15 amino acids long. V lost 2 bases to trimming and J lost 2 bases, with 13 bases between them. In nucleotides, the CDR3 is TGTGCCAGCAGTGAAAGGCCCGGGGAGACCTACGAGCAGTACTTC. As protein: CASSERPGETYEQYF.

The table lists this clone with a count of one. The V and J genes are TRBV6-1 and TRBJ2-7; 7 nucleotides match TRBD1. V trimming: 8 bases; J trimming: 7 bases; junction bases outside the gene matches: 5. The CDR3 spans 11 residues. The germline V gene encodes CDR1 MNHNS and CDR2 SASEGT. DNA for the CDR3: TGTGCCAGCTGGACAGGATATGAGCAGTACTTC. It specifies CASWTGYEQYF.

The chain employs TRBV19 and TRBJ2-4, with TRBD1 identical over 7 bases. The CDR3 has 14 amino acids. The junction had 5 bases not matched to a gene; V was cut back by 7 bases and J by 2 bases. The germline V gene has CDR1 LNHDA and CDR2 SQIVND (reference sequence). CDR3 in DNA: TGTGCCAGTACCCCGACAGGGTCCAAAAACATTCAGTACTTC. It yields the protein CASTPTGSKNIQYF. The variable domain in full, with the rest retrieved from reference TRBV19 and TRBJ2-4, is DGGITQSPKYLFRKEGQNVTLSCEQNLNHDAMYWYRQDPGQGLRLIYYSQIVNDFQKGDIAEGYSVSREKKESFPLTVTSAQKNPTAFYLCASTPTGSKNIQYFGAGTRLSVL.

J is TRBJ2-2 and V is TRBV14, with TRBD1 as a possible D gene (5 bases). The CDR3 loop spans 15 amino acids. The germline gives CDR1 SGHDN, CDR2 FVKESK. Trimming left V 2 bases short and J 5 bases short, with 12 bases between. The CDR3 loop is CASSQRDSPTGELFF. The CDR3 DNA reads TGTGCCAGCAGCCAAAGAGACAGTCCGACCGGGGAGCTGTTTTTT. The full variable domain, in which reference TRBV14 and TRBJ2-2 provide the parts outside the CDR3, is EAGVTQFPSHSVIEKGQTVTLRCDPISGHDNLYWYRRVMGKEIKFLLHFVKESKQDESGMPNNRFLAERTGGTYSTLKVQPAELEDSGVYFCASSQRDSPTGELFFGEGSRLTVL.

In regard to this clone: Lacking the conserved final phenylalanine or tryptophan, this CDR3 likely reflects a read error. This chain links TRBV2 with TRBJ2-7; 9 bases align to TRBD1. Germline V gene data show CDR1 as SNHLY and CDR2 as FYNNEI. With V trimmed by 3 bases and J by 4 bases, 13 bases remained unmatched. CDR3 length equals 17 residues. The CDR3 spells CASSDNAVGQGRYEQYL. CDR3 nucleotide sequence: TGTGCCAGCAGTGATAACGCCGTTGGACAGGGGAGATACGAGCAGTACCTC.

V usage is TRBV2 and J usage is TRBJ2-3; 7 bases are shared with TRBD1. The CDR3 totals 15 residues. V lost 5 bases, J lost 2 bases, and 7 bases stayed unmatched. CDR1 is SNHLY and CDR2 is FYNNEI in the germline V gene. This CDR3 is CASSRGQSNTDTQYF. The CDR3 DNA follows: TGTGCCAGCAGTAGGGGGCAGTCGAACACAGATACGCAGTATTTT.

The chain links TRBV7-8 to TRBJ2-1, with TRBD2 matching over 15 bases. Germline V gene sequence: CDR1 SGHVS, CDR2 FQNEAQ. V was pared by 5 bases and J by 7 bases, with 9 bases of the junction left unmatched. This CDR3 is 17 amino acids long. DNA of the CDR3: TGTGCCAGCAGCCCCAACCCCGGACTAGCGGGGGGGAATGAGCAGTTCTTC. This encodes CASSPNPGLAGGNEQFF.

This chain uses TRBV25-1 with TRBJ1-3; tentative D call: TRBD1 (6 bases). The CDR3 length is 15 residues. Germline V gene sequence: CDR1 MGHDK, CDR2 SYGVNS. Trimming left V 5 bases short and J 2 bases short, with 13 bases between. CDR3 region: CASSPRDKPGNTIYF. CDR3 DNA: TGTGCCAGCAGTCCCCGGGACAAGCCTGGAAACACCATATATTTT.

Here the CDR3 DNA reads TGTGCCAGCAGCTTAGTTAGTGGGCGTGCAACTAATGAAAAACTGTTTTTT. Protein: CASSLVSGRATNEKLFF. V gene TRBV11-2 combines with J gene TRBJ1-4; D unclear. V was cut by 1 base and J by 0 bases, with 12 bases left in between. From germline, CDR1 is SGHAT and CDR2 FQNNGV. This CDR3 has 17 amino acids.

In regard to this clone: Other DNA sequences in the sample encode the same CDR3. The V and J genes are TRBV19 and TRBJ2-7, with 8 bases identical to TRBD1. Germline V gene lookup returns CDR1 LNHDA and CDR2 SQIVND (reference sequence). J gave up 5 bases and V 6 bases, and 12 bases lay outside the gene matches. The CDR3 runs to 15 residues. CDR3 nucleotide sequence: TGTGCCAGTAGCGAACCAGGGGGCGCTTTGGACGAGCAGTACTTC. Protein: CASSEPGGALDEQYF.

V is TRBV7-2 and J is TRBJ2-7; TRBD1 aligns across 9 bases. Germline CDR1 is SGHTA and CDR2 is FQGNSA. This CDR3 comprises 15 residues. The V segment lost 3 bases and the J segment 1 base; nucleotides outside the gene matches: 4. The CDR3 region has the DNA TGTGCCAGCAGCTTCGGACAGGGGAGTTCCTACGAGCAGTACTTC. This gives the protein CASSFGQGSSYEQYF.

DNA for the CDR3: TGTGCCAGCAGTGACTCAGGGGACTCGAACACCGGGGAGCTGTTTTTT. This codes for CASSDSGDSNTGELFF. V and J are TRBV6-4 and TRBJ2-2, with a tentative D call TRBD2 (6 bases). The CDR3 is made up of 16 amino acids. The germline V gene encodes CDR1 MRHNA and CDR2 SNTAGT. V was shortened by 0 bases and J by 0 bases, with 8 bases between the two germline ends.

About this clone: Germline is not matched at one junction end, which may reflect a read error. This chain uses TRBV7-9 with TRBJ2-2, with TRBD1 as a possible D gene (6 bases). The CDR3 covers 15 residues. Germline V lookup: CDR1 SEHNR, CDR2 FQNEAQ (reference sequence). In DNA form, the CDR3 reads TGTTCCAGCAGCCCGACCCGGGACACGTCCGGGGAGCTGTTTTTT. Protein sequence: CSSSPTRDTSGELFF. Looking up the rest from reference TRBV7-9 and TRBJ2-2 gives the full variable domain: DTGVSQNPRHKITKRGQNVTFRCDPISEHNRLYWYRQTLGQGPEFLTYFQNEAQLEKSRLLSDRFSAERPKGSFSTLEIQRTEQGDSAMYLCSSSPTRDTSGELFFGEGSRLTVL.

This clone was counted a single time. The germline gene is not matched at one end of the junction; a read error may be the cause. The gene calls are TRBV7-9 and TRBJ2-2, with TRBD1 identical over 8 bases. CDR3 length equals 16 residues. CDR1 is SEHNR and CDR2 is FQNEAQ in the germline V gene (reference sequence). CDR3 nucleotide sequence: TGTTCCAGCAGCTTAATTCGACAGGGGAGGACCGGGGAGCTGTTTTTT. Its protein product is CSSSLIRQGRTGELFF.

DNA for the CDR3: TGTGCCAGCAGCGGGCGGACTAGCGGGAGGGCCTCTGAGCAGTTCTTC. Translated: CASSGRTSGRASEQFF. The chain carries TRBV11-3 and TRBJ2-1, with TRBD2 matching over 15 bases. Germline-derived CDR1 and CDR2 are SGHNT and YENEEA. The V segment lost 5 bases and the J segment 9 bases; nucleotides outside the gene matches: 8. There are 16 residues in the CDR3.

The rearrangement uses TRBV7-9 and TRBJ1-1; unclear D gene. The V gene's germline CDR1 is SEHNR and CDR2 FQNEAQ (reference sequence). Deletions cut 5 bases from V and 1 base from J, with 17 bases between. The CDR3 contains 16 residues. CDR3 amino acids: CASSPIAALGNTEAFF. The CDR3 DNA follows: TGTGCCAGCAGCCCGATTGCGGCGCTGGGGAACACTGAAGCTTTCTTT.

The chain carries TRBV7-9 and TRBJ1-3; perhaps TRBD1 as D (5 bases). V lost 5 bases to trimming and J lost 0 bases, with 11 bases between them. Germline V CDR1 and CDR2: SEHNR, FQNEAQ (reference sequence). The CDR3 is 15 residues long. CDR3 in amino acids: CASSGNRRSGNTIYF. CDR3 nucleotide sequence: TGTGCCAGCAGCGGCAACAGGCGCTCTGGAAACACCATATATTTT. Full variable domain (outside the CDR3, taken from reference TRBV7-9 and TRBJ1-3): DTGVSQNPRHKITKRGQNVTFRCDPISEHNRLYWYRQTLGQGPEFLTYFQNEAQLEKSRLLSDRFSAERPKGSFSTLEIQRTEQGDSAMYLCASSGNRRSGNTIYFGEGSWLTVV.

This clone was seen a single time. In nucleotides, the CDR3 is TGTGCCAGCAGCAAAGCATCAGGGTATTACTATAGCAATCAGCCCCAGCATTTT. Residues: CASSKASGYYYSNQPQHF. V usage is TRBV21-1 and J usage is TRBJ1-5; the listed D gene, TRBD1, was not tested against the DNA. TRBV21-1 is designated a pseudogene. The CDR3 is made up of 18 amino acids.

V and J are TRBV7-2 and TRBJ2-7, with a tentative D call TRBD2 (5 bases). Germline loops: CDR1 SGHTA, CDR2 FQGNSA. The CDR3 is 16 amino acids. The V end was cut by 1 base, the J end by 0 bases, with 13 bases between. Written as DNA, the CDR3 is TGTGCCAGCAGCTTAGTGAGGGTTCGGGGCTCCTACGAGCAGTACTTC. Protein sequence: CASSLVRVRGSYEQYF. The full variable domain, its missing parts supplied by reference TRBV7-2 and TRBJ2-7, is GAGVSQSPSNKVTEKGKDVELRCDPISGHTALYWYRQSLGQGLEFLIYFQGNSAPDKSGLPSDRFSAERTGGSVSTLTIQRTQQEDSAVYLCASSLVRVRGSYEQYFGPGTRLTVT.

On this clone itself: This specimen includes other DNA sequences encoding the same CDR3. CDR3 protein: CASSPDSNYGYTF. CDR3 nucleotide sequence: TGTGCCAGCTCACCGGACAGCAACTATGGCTACACCTTC. The V call is TRBV18, the J call TRBJ1-2; D is perhaps TRBD1 (6 bases). The germline V and J ends were trimmed by 3 bases and 2 bases, with 7 bases remaining between them. This CDR3 spans 13 amino acids. Germline V CDR1 and CDR2: KGHSH, LQKENI.

In this sample, this clone turned up once. The V gene is TRBV9, the J gene TRBJ2-7; D may be TRBD2 (5 bases). Germline CDR1 and CDR2: SGDLS and YYNGEE. This CDR3 contains 16 residues. Between the trimmed V and J ends, which lost 3 bases and 2 bases, there was a span of 18 bases. This CDR3 reads CASSAKVGISTYEQYF. CDR3 coding DNA: TGTGCCAGCAGCGCGAAAGTCGGGATAAGTACCTACGAGCAGTACTTC.